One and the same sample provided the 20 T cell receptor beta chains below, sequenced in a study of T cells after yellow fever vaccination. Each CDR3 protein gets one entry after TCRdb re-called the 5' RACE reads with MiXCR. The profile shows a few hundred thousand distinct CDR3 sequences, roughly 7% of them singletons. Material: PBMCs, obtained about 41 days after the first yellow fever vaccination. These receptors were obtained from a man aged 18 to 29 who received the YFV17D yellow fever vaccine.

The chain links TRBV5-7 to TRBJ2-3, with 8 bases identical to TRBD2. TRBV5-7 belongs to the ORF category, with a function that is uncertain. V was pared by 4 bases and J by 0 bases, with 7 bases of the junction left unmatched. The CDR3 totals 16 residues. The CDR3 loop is CASSHIAGTSTDTQYF. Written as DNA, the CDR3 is TGTGCCAGCAGCCACATAGCGGGAACTAGCACAGATACGCAGTATTTT.

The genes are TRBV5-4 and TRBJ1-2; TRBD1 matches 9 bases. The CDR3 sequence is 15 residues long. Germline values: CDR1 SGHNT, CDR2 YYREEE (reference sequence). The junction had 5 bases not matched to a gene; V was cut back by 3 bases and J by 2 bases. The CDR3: CASSSTGTGNYGYTF. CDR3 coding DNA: TGTGCCAGCAGCTCCACCGGGACAGGGAACTATGGCTACACCTTC.

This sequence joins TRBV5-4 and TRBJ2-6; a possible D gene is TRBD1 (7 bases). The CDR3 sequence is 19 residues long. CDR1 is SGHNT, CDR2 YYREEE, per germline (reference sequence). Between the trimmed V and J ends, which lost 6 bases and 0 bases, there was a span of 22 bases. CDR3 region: CASIVEGADHSSGANVLTF. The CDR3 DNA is TGTGCCAGCATCGTGGAGGGGGCCGACCATTCCTCTGGGGCCAACGTCCTGACTTTC.

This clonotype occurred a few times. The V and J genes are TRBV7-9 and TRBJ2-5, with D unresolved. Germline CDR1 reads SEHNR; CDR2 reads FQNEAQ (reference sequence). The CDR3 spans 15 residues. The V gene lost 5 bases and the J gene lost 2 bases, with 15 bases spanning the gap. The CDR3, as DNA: TGTGCCAGCAGCCCTAAGACCCGGATTCAAGAGACCCAGTACTTC. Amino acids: CASSPKTRIQETQYF.

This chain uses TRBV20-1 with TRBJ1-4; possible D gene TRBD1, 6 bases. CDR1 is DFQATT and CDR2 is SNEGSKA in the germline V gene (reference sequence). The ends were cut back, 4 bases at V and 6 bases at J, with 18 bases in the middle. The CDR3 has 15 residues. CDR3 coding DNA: TGCAGTGCTAAACCGACAGGTCGGGGGTATGAAAAACTGTTTTTT. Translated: CSAKPTGRGYEKLFF.

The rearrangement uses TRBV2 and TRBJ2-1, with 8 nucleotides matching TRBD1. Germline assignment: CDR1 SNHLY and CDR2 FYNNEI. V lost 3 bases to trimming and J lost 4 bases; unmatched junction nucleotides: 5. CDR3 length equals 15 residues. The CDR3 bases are TGTGCCAGCAGTGAGACAGGGGTGGGTTACAATGAGCAGTTCTTC. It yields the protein CASSETGVGYNEQFF.

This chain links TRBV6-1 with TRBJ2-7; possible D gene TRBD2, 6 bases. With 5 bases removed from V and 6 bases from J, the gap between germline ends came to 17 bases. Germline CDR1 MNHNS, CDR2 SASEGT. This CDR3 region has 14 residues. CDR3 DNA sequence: TGTGCCAGCAGTCGATCCGGGACTCATCGCGAGCAGTACTTC. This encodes CASSRSGTHREQYF.

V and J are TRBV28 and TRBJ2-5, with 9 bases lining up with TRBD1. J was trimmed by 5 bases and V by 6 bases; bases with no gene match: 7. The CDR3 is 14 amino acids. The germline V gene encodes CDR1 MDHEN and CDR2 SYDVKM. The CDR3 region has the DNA TGTGCCAGCAGGAAACAGGGGGCAGGGGAGACCCAGTACTTC. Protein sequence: CASRKQGAGETQYF.

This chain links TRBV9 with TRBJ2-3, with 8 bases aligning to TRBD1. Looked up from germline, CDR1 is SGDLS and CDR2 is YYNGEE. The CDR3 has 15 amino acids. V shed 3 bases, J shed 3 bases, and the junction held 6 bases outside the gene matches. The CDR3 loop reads CASSAQGAETDTQYF. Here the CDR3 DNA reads TGTGCCAGCAGCGCGCAGGGGGCAGAGACAGATACGCAGTATTTT.

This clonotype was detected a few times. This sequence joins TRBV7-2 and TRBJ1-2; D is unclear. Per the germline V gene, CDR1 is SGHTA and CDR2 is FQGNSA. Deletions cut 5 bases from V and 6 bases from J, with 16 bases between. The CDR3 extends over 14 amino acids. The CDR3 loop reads CASSDNPPLDGYTF. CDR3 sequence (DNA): TGTGCCAGCAGCGATAACCCGCCCTTGGATGGCTACACCTTC.

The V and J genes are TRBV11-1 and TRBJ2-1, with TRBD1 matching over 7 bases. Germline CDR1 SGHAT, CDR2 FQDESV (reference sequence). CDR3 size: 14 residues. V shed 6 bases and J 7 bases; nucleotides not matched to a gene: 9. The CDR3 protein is CASSRRGRGNEQFF. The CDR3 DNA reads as TGTGCCAGCAGTCGAAGGGGGCGCGGAAATGAGCAGTTCTTC.

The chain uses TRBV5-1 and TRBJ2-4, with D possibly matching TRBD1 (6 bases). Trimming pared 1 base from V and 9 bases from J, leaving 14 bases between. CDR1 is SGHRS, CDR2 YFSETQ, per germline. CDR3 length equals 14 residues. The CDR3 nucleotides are TGCGCCAGCAGCTTGCACAGGGAAAGCGGCATTCAGTACTTC. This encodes CASSLHRESGIQYF. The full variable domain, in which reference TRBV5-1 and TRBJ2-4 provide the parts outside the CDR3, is KAGVTQTPRYLIKTRGQQVTLSCSPISGHRSVSWYQQTPGQGLQFLFEYFSETQRNKGNFPGRFSGRQFSNSRSEMNVSTLELGDSALYLCASSLHRESGIQYFGAGTRLSVL.

This CDR3 is CASSLRPGAGSYNEQFF. The CDR3 coding sequence is TGTGCCAGCAGCCTACGACCGGGGGCTGGCTCCTACAATGAGCAGTTCTTC. The chain combines TRBV7-2 with TRBJ2-1, with D perhaps assigned TRBD1 or TRBD2 (6 bases each). Germline V gene data show CDR1 as SGHTA and CDR2 as FQGNSA. Trimming took 5 bases from V and 0 from J, leaving 17 bases between them. This CDR3 spans 17 amino acids.

The CDR3 spells CASSLTGLAGYEQFF. For the CDR3, the DNA is TGTGCCAGCAGCTTAACGGGACTAGCGGGGTATGAGCAGTTCTTC. The gene calls are TRBV12-3 or TRBV12-4 and TRBJ2-1; 13 positions match TRBD2. This CDR3 region has 15 residues. Unmatched junction bases numbered 7, after V lost 6 bases and J lost 8 bases.

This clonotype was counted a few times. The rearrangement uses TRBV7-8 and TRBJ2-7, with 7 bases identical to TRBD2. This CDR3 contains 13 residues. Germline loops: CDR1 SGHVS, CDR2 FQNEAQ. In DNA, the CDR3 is TGTGCCAGCAGCTTAGCGCGGGGGACTAACATCCACGTC. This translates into CASSLARGTNIHV.

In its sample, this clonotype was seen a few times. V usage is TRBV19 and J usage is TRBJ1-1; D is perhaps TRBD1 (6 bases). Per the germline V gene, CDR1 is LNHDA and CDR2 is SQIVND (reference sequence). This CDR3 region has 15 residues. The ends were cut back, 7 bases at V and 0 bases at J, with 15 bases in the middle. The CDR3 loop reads CASIRTATMNTEAFF. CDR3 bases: TGTGCCAGTATCCGGACAGCCACTATGAACACTGAAGCTTTCTTT.

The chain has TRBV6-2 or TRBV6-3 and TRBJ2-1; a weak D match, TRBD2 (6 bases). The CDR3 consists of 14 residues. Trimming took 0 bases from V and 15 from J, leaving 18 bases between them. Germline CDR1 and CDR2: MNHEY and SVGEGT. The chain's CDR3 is CASSYSGTLKTPFF. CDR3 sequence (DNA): TGTGCCAGCAGTTACTCCGGGACTCTAAAGACCCCGTTCTTC.

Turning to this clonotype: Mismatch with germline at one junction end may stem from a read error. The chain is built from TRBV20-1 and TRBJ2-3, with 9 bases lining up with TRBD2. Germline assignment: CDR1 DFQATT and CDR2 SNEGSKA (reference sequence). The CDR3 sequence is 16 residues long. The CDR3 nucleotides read TGCTGTGCTCCCTCACCGGGCGGGGGGGTCACAGATACGCAGTATTTT. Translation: CCAPSPGGGVTDTQYF.

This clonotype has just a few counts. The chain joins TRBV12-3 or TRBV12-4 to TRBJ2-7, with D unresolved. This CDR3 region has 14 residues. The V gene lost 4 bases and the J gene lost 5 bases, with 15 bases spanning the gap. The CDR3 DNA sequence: TGTGCCAGCAGTTCGTATAACGGAGATAACGAGCAGTACTTC. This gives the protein CASSSYNGDNEQYF.

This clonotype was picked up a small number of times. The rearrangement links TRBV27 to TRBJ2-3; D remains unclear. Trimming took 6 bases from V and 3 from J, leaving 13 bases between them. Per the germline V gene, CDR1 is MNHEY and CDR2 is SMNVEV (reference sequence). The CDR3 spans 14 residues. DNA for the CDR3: TGTGCCAGCAGAAAGGTAACAGAAACAGATACGCAGTATTTT. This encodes CASRKVTETDTQYF.